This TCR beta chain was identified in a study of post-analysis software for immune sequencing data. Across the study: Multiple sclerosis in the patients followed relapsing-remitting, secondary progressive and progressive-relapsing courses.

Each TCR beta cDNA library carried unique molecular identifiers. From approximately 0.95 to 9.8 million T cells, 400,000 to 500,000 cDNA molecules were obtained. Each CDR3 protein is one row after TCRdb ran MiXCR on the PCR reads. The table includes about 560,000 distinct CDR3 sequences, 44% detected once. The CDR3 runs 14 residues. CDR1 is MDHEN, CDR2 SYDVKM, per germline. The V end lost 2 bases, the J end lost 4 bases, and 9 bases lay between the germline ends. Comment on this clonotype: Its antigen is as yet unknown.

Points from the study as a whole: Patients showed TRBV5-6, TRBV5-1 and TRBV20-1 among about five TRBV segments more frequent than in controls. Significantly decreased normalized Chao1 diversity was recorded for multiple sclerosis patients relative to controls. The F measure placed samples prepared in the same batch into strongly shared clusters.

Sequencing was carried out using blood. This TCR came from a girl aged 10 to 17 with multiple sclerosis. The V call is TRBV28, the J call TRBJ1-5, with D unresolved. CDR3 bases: TGTGCCAGCAGTTTACAGACGAGTAATCAGCCCCAGCATTTT. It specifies CASSLQTSNQPQHF.